This record looks at one T cell receptor beta chain sequence and its context. The CDR3 consists of 14 residues. CDR1 is SNHLY, CDR2 FYNNEI, per germline. V was pared by 4 bases and J by 6 bases, with 4 bases of the junction left unmatched. The data were produced by immunoSEQ multiplex PCR, yet TCRdb's version contains in-frame clones alone and is incomplete. The data show about 95,000 clones, approximately 78% seen once. This specimen belongs to a study of radiotherapy plus CTLA-4 blockade in lung cancer. Study background: Among all patients, approximately 18% showed objective responses, while 30% to 35% had disease control.

Patients with chemo-refractory metastatic non-small-cell lung cancer received focal radiation plus CTLA-4 blockade with ipilimumab. The sequences come from peripheral blood, collected from a patient treated with radiotherapy plus ipilimumab. This TCR derives from a human donor with non-small cell lung cancer who had a partial response to radiotherapy plus ipilimumab. The chain has TRBV2 and TRBJ2-2; TRBD1 agrees at 8 bases. The DNA of the CDR3 is TGTGCCAGCAGTGGGAGACAGGGGTCCGGGGAGCTGTTTTTT. Translation gives CASSGRQGSGELFF.